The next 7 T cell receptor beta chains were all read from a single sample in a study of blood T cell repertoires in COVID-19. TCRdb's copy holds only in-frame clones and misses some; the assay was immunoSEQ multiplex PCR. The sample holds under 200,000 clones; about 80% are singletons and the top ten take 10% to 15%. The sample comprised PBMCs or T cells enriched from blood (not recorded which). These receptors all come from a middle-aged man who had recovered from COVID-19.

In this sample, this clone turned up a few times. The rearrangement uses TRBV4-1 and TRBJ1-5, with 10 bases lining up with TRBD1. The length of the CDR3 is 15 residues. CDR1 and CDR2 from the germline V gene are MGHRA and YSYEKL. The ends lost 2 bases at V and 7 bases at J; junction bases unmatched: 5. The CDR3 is CASSQWDRGFQPQHF. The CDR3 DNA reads TGCGCCAGCAGCCAATGGGACAGGGGATTCCAGCCCCAGCATTTT.

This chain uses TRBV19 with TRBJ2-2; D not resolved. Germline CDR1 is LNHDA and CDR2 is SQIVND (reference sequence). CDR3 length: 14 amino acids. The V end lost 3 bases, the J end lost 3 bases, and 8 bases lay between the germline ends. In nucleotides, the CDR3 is TGTGCCAGTAGTATCGGGTCAGACACCGGGGAGCTGTTTTTT. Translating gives CASSIGSDTGELFF.

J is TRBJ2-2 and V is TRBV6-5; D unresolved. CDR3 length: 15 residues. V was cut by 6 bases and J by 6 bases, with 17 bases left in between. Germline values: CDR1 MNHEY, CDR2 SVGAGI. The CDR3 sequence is CASSEMNTVAGELFF. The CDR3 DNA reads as TGTGCCAGCAGCGAGATGAATACGGTCGCCGGGGAGCTGTTTTTT.

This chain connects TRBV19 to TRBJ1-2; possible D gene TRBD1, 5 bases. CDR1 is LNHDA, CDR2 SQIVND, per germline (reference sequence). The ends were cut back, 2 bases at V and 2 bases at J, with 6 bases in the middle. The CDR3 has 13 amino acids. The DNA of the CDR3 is TGTGCCAGTAGTATACGGACAAACTATGGCTACACCTTC. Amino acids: CASSIRTNYGYTF.

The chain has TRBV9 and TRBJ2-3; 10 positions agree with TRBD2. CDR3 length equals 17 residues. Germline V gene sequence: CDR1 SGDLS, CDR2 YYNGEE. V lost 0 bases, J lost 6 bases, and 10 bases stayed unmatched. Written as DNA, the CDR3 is TGTGCCAGCAGCGTAGAGCGGGGGGGCCATCTTGAGGATACGCAGTATTTT. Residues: CASSVERGGHLEDTQYF.

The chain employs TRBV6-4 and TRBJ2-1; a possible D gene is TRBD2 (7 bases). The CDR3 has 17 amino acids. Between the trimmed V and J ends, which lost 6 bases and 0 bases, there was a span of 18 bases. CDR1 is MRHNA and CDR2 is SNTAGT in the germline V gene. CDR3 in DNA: TGTGCCAGCAGCCCTAGGGGGGGAAGTGGCTCCTACAATGAGCAGTTCTTC. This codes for CASSPRGGSGSYNEQFF.

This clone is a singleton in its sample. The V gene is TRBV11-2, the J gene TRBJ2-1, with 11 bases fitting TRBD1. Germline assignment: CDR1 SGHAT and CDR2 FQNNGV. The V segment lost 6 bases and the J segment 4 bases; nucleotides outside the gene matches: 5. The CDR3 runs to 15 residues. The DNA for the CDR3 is TGTGCCAGCAGTCAGGACAGGGGGCTATACAATGAGCAGTTCTTC. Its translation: CASSQDRGLYNEQFF.